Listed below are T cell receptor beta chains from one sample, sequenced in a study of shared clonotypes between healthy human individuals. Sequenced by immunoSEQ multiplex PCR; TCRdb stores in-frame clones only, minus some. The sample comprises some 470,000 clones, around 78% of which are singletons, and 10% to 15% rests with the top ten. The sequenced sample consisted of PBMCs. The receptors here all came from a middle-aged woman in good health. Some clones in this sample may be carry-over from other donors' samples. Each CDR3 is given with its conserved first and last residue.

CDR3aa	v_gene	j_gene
CASSYPTSAGNYEQYF	TRBV6-6	TRBJ2-7
CASAYVLAASNEQFF	TRBV5-1	TRBJ2-1
CASSQDEGSGNTIYF	TRBV4-2	TRBJ1-3
CSVGGQGTYEQYF	TRBV29-1	TRBJ2-7
CASSLVAMNTEAFF	TRBV27	TRBJ1-1
CAWSAQPGQGSYEQYF	TRBV30	TRBJ2-7
CASSTGGWVNTEAFF	TRBV6-1	TRBJ1-1
CASRVDRSSNQPQHF	TRBV7-8	TRBJ1-5
CASSLFPGQGYHEQYF	TRBV28	TRBJ2-7
CASSLSGGYGYTF	TRBV7-3	TRBJ1-2
CASSSLAGSSTDTQYF	TRBV11-1	TRBJ2-3
CASSPRGGAQDTQYF	TRBV11-2	TRBJ2-3
CASSPPNQPQHF	TRBV7-8	TRBJ1-5
CASSPTVVMDEQYF	TRBV18	TRBJ2-7
CSARGAKTQYF	TRBV20-1	TRBJ2-5
CASTTEADTQYF	TRBV6-1	TRBJ2-3
CASRNGASSYEQYF	TRBV5-1	TRBJ2-7
CASSLVPEAYNEQFF	TRBV27	TRBJ2-1
CASSLDFGRNQPQHF	TRBV11-2	TRBJ1-5
CASSSDRLNYNSPLHF	TRBV25-1	TRBJ1-6
CASSQVAGEYQETQYF	TRBV4-1	TRBJ2-5
CASSLVTSGRAANTGELFF	TRBV7-9	.
CASSYRGGANEQYF	TRBV6-6	TRBJ2-7
CSTGQGAGGYTF	TRBV29-1	TRBJ1-2
CAISESGRDEQYF	TRBV10-3	TRBJ2-7
CASSPGTGVNEQYF	TRBV10-2	TRBJ2-7
CAWRSGDNSPLHF	TRBV30	TRBJ1-6
CASSLSIENTEAFF	TRBV27	TRBJ1-1
CASSPSPTNLAYEQYF	TRBV5-4	TRBJ2-7
CASSFTAGYNTGELFF	TRBV7-3	TRBJ2-2
CASSLLQGALIYGYTF	TRBV28	TRBJ1-2
CASRFQHNTEAFF	TRBV2	TRBJ1-1
CAASAQTNTEAFF	TRBV10-3	TRBJ1-1
CATRASGDTGELFF	TRBV10-1	TRBJ2-2
CASSLEGTGDGANVLTF	TRBV7-9	TRBJ2-6
CASSLGLAGGREQYF	TRBV5-6	TRBJ2-7
CASSASSYEQYF	TRBV10-2	TRBJ2-7
CASSLGPGTPRGGLF	TRBV7-2	TRBJ2-1
CASSLGASGLASGELFF	TRBV7-8	TRBJ2-2
CASSGSKETQYF	TRBV10-3	TRBJ2-5
CASSLAGSRSGNTIYF	TRBV5-4	TRBJ1-3
CASSQDTGDRGEGDPYEQYF	TRBV4-2	TRBJ2-7
CASSYLAGEGEQFF	TRBV6-5	TRBJ2-1